This T cell receptor beta chain was profiled in a study of T cell repertoires in cytomegalovirus infection. Study background: Through public TCR beta signatures, both CMV infection and matching HLA type were indicated. Regarding the study as a whole: Cumulative frequency of public TCR beta families picked out carriers of CMV plus the relevant HLA. Clonotype analysis showed dominance of the ex vivo response by HLA-C-restricted CMV-specific TCR beta clonotypes.

CDR3 length equals 15 residues. The germline CDR1 and CDR2 sequences are MNHEY and SMNVEV (reference sequence). Trimming took 1 base from V and 6 from J, leaving 12 bases between them. As concerns this clonotype: The target antigen is unknown.

TCRdb re-analysed the reads in MiXCR, keeping a single row per CDR3 protein. This sample has 450,000 to 550,000 distinct CDR3 sequences, with 16% found just once. The sample comprised CD8+ T cells from PBMCs. The chain uses TRBV27 and TRBJ1-4; no clear D. This receptor was identified in a human donor in good health (CMV status not recorded). Some clones in this sample may be carry-over from other donors' samples. CDR3 in DNA: TGTGCCAGCAGTTTATACCAGACAACGGATGAAAAACTGTTTTTT. It codes for CASSLYQTTDEKLFF.